This TCR beta chain comes out of a study of blood T cell repertoires in COVID-19 (dated by TCRdb to about 2020). Broadly, across the study: Samples covering the acute and convalescent phases of COVID-19 were provided by collaborators in the United States, Italy and Spain. The prospective study material was composed of cDNA or gDNA derived from T cells, B-cell-depleted T cells, or PBMCs. Subjects who had been exposed to COVID-19, were actively infected with it, or had recovered from it provided the deeply sampled blood TCRbeta repertoires that made up the dataset. A freely available public database, intended as a resource for researchers studying the immune response to SARS-CoV-2, is where the repertoires were released. Samples were obtained from the ongoing ImmuneRACE study (first 160 participants) and from 1,200 or so subjects provided by 6 global collaborators. A de-identified subject ID, COVID-19 status, age in years and sex were almost always included in the sample metadata. HLA class I and class II types, where available, came from metadata supplied by the sample provider rather than from assay-based typing. What the work shows at the level of the full study, not this receptor alone: The amount of clinical and demographic metadata varied by source and participant and was provided uncurated.

Turning to this clone: There is no known antigen for this receptor. No much larger clone is present one base from it, and per-base qualities are unavailable.

V loses 4 bases of germline sequence and J loses 4 bases, and the interval between the two ends is 10 bases. The CDR3 runs 13 residues from the cysteine to the phenylalanine. The entry retains the CDR3 DNA only, 39 bases that are in frame from base 1. The CDR1 and CDR2 encoded by the germline V gene (reference sequence) are LGHDT and YNNKEL. The collaborating institutions used their own protocols to collect whole blood in K2EDTA tubes. For TCRbeta analysis, collaborators shipped samples as frozen whole blood, isolated PBMCs, or DNA extracted from either of those sample types. TCRbeta CDR3 regions were amplified from genomic DNA using the immunoSEQ Assay, a bias-controlled multiplex PCR. Under the source paper's analysis protocol: The number of nucleated cells in each sample was estimated by amplification of reference gene primers within the assay. To quantify the absolute abundance of each unique TCRbeta CDR3 rearrangement, sequence reads were collapsed and filtered. Productive Simpson clonality was computed per sample as the square root of Simpson's diversity index over productive rearrangements. Here the immuneACCESS table is served through TCRdb, limited to in-frame sequences with V and J called. Missing clones are a known gap in these copies; in checked studies unresolved V genes cover under half, and the rest lacks a known reason. V, J and clone size are taken as reported in that table, and D and trimming were inferred from the DNA itself. The sample data list 130,000 or so clones, and over 80% of these were observed just once. Roughly 2.5% of the sample goes to the ten largest clones.

The TCR comes from a man aged 45-60 years with active COVID-19. The chain couples TRBV3-1 (or the pseudogene TRBV3-2) to TRBJ1-1; the D region possibly corresponds to TRBD1 (5 bases align). Sequencing input: peripheral blood. The encoded CDR3 is CASSPGGGTEAFF. The DNA sequence is as follows: TGTGCCAGCAGCCCCGGGGGAGGCACTGAAGCTTTCTTT.